This T cell receptor (beta chain) appears in the sequencing data of a study of vaccination effects on CD4 cells after COVID-19. The method was immunoSEQ multiplex PCR; TCRdb's version includes in-frame clones alone and lacks a portion of them. Among about 30,000 clones, over 55% were seen once, and the ten largest hold 9.9%. Points on this clone: Its specificity is unknown.

CDR3 length equals 14 residues. Trimming pared 0 bases from V and 1 base from J, leaving 6 bases between. In germline, CDR1 is SQVTM, CDR2 ANQGSEA. Isolating CD4+ T cells followed more than 9 days of culture. This chain connects TRBV29-1 to TRBJ2-2; a weak D match, TRBD2 (6 bases). The input for sequencing was CD4+ T cells from PBMCs cultured without peptide, taken before COVID-19 vaccination. The TCR originated in a human donor who received a COVID-19 vaccine. DNA of the CDR3: TGCAGCGTTGAAGAGCGGGGGAACACCGGGGAGCTGTTTTTT. It encodes CSVEERGNTGELFF.